A selection of T cell receptor beta chains follows, all from one sample in a study of T cells in Graves' hyperthyroidism and ophthalmopathy. TCRdb ran MiXCR on the multiplex PCR reads and lists one entry per CDR3 protein. The data contain 300,000 to 400,000 distinct CDR3 sequences, about 20% of them seen just once; the ten biggest clones take up 49%. Source material: blood. Source of these receptors: a woman in her forties or fifties with Graves' hyperthyroidism. Both conserved end residues are part of each CDR3. The D gene is left open where the match is weak. Some rows mark clone size as missing; the rest say once, few, many or name a class of expanded clone.

clone_size j_call v_call d_call cdr3_aa cdr3_nt
- TRBJ1-6 TRBV20-1 TRBD1 CSASPDRGYSPLHF TGCAGTGCTAGCCCCGACAGGGGATATTCACCCCTCCACTTT
few TRBJ2-2 TRBV30 TRBD1 CAWSRLGQGTGELFF TGTGCCTGGAGTAGGTTGGGACAGGGGACCGGGGAGCTGTTTTTT
- TRBJ2-1 TRBV28 - CASSAIVNEQFF TGTGCCAGCAGTGCCATTGTCAATGAGCAGTTCTTC
many TRBJ2-5 TRBV12-3/TRBV12-4 TRBD1 CASSWWGQQETQYF TGTGCCAGCAGTTGGTGGGGACAGCAAGAGACCCAGTACTTC
few TRBJ1-6 TRBV27 - CASRDPGTSPLHF TGTGCCAGCAGAGACCCCGGCACTTCACCCCTCCACTTT
- TRBJ2-1 TRBV12-5 TRBD1 CASGLQGALTYNEQFF TGTGCTAGTGGTTTACAGGGGGCGTTGACCTACAATGAGCAGTTCTTC
- TRBJ1-1 TRBV11-3 TRBD1 CASSPSNRGETEAFF TGTGCCAGCAGCCCCTCTAACAGGGGGGAGACTGAAGCTTTCTTT
few TRBJ2-1 TRBV5-8 - CASTQAGVSYNEQFF TGTGCCAGCACCCAAGCAGGGGTTTCCTACAATGAGCAGTTCTTC
few TRBJ2-5 TRBV20-1 - CSAREPLGQETQYF TGCAGTGCTAGAGAGCCTCTGGGCCAAGAGACCCAGTACTTC
- TRBJ1-2 TRBV19 TRBD1 CASTPGQGDYGYTF TGTGCCAGTACTCCGGGACAGGGGGACTATGGCTACACCTTC
- TRBJ1-2 TRBV20-1 - CSACPLGAGYGYTF TGCAGTGCATGCCCGTTAGGGGCAGGGTATGGCTACACCTTC
few TRBJ1-2 TRBV4-1 TRBD1 CASSQALTGVAYYTF TGCGCCAGCAGCCAAGCACTGACAGGGGTCGCGTACTACACCTTC